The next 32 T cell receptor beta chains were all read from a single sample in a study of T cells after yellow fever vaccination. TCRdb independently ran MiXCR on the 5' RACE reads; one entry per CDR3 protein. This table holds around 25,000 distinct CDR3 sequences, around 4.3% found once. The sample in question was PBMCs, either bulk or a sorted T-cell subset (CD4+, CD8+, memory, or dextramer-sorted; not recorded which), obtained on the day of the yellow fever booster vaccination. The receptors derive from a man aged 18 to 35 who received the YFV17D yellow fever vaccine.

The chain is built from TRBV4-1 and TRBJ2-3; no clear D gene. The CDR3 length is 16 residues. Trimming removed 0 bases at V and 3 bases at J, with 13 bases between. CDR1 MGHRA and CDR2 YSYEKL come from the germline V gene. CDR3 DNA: TGCGCCAGCAGCCAAGATCGGTACTGGGGAACAGATACGCAGTATTTT. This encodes CASSQDRYWGTDTQYF.

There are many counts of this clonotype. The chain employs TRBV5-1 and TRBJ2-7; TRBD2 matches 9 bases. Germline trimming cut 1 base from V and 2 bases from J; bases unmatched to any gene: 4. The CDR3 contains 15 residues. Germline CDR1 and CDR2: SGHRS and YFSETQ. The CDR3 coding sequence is TGCGCCAGCAGCTTGAAGCGGGGGGCCCCCTACGAGCAGTACTTC. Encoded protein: CASSLKRGAPYEQYF.

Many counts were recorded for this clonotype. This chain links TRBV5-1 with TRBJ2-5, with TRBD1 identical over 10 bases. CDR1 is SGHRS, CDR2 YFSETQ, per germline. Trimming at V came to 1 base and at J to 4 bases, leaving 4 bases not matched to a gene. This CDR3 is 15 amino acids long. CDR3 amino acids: CASSLRDRGRETQYF. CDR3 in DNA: TGCGCCAGCAGCTTGAGAGACAGGGGGCGAGAGACCCAGTACTTC.

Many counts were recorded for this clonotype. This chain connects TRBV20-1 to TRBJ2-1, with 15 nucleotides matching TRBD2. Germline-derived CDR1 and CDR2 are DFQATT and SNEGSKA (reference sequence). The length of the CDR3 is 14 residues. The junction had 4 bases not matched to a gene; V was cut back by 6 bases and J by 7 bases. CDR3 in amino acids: CSAGLAGGPNEQFF. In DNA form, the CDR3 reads TGCAGTGCCGGACTAGCGGGGGGGCCAAATGAGCAGTTCTTC.

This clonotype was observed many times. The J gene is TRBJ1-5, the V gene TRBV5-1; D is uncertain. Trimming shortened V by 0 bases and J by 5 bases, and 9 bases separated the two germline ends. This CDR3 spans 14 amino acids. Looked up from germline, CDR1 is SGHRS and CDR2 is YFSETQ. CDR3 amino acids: CASSLGDADQPQHF. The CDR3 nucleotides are TGCGCCAGCAGCTTGGGTGACGCAGATCAGCCCCAGCATTTT.

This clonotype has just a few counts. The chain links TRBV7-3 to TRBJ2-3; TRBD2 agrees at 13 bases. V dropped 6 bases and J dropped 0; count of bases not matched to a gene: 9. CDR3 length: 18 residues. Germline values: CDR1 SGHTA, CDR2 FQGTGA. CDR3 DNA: TGTGCCAGCAGTAACGGACTAGCGGGGGATTCTAGCACAGATACGCAGTATTTT. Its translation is CASSNGLAGDSSTDTQYF.

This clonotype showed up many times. This chain's CDR3 is CSASGSGYEQFF. The DNA for the CDR3 is TGCAGTGCTAGTGGGTCGGGGTATGAGCAGTTCTTC. The chain carries TRBV20-1 and TRBJ2-1, with D perhaps TRBD2 (5 bases). Trimming took 3 bases from V and 8 from J, leaving 11 bases between them. The length of the CDR3 is 12 residues. Germline CDR1 and CDR2: DFQATT and SNEGSKA (reference sequence).

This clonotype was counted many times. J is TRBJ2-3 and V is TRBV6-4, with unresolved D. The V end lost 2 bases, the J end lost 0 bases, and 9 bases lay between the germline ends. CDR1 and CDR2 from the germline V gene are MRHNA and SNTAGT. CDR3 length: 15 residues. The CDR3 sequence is CASSDRAASTDTQYF. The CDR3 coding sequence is TGTGCCAGCAGTGACCGTGCAGCTAGCACAGATACGCAGTATTTT.

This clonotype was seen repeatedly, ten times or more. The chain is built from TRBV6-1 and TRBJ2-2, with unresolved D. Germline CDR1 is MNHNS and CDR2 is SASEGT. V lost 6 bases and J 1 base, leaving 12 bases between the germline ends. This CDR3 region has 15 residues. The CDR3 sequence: CASRVSDGNTGELFF. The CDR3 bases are TGTGCCAGCAGAGTTTCCGACGGGAACACCGGGGAGCTGTTTTTT.

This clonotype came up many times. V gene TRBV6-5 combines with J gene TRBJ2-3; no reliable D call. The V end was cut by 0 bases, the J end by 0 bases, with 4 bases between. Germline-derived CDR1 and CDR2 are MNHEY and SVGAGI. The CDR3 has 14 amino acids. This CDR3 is CASSYSASTDTQYF. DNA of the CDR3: TGTGCCAGCAGTTACTCGGCTAGCACAGATACGCAGTATTTT.

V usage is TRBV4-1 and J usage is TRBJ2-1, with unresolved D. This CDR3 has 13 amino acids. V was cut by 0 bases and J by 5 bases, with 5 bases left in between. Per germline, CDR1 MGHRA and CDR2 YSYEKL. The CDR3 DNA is TGCGCCAGCAGCCAAGATTCCGACAATGAGCAGTTCTTC. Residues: CASSQDSDNEQFF.

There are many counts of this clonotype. CDR3 DNA sequence: TGTGCCAGCAGCTTAGCCCTGCACACAGATACGCAGTATTTT. Translating it yields CASSLALHTDTQYF. This rearrangement joins TRBV7-9 to TRBJ2-3; D unclear. Looked up from germline, CDR1 is SEHNR and CDR2 is FQNEAQ (reference sequence). The CDR3 has 14 amino acids. V dropped 0 bases and J dropped 2 bases, with 6 bases sitting between them. The entire variable domain, with the rest obtained from reference TRBV7-9 and TRBJ2-3, is as follows: DTGVSQNPRHKITKRGQNVTFRCDPISEHNRLYWYRQTLGQGPEFLTYFQNEAQLEKSRLLSDRFSAERPKGSFSTLEIQRTEQGDSAMYLCASSLALHTDTQYFGPGTRLTVL.

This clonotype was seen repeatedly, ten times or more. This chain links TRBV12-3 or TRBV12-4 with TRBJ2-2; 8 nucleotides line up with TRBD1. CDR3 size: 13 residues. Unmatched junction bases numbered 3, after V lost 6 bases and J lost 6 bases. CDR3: CASSPRGPGELFF. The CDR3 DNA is TGTGCCAGCAGCCCCAGGGGGCCCGGGGAGCTGTTTTTT.

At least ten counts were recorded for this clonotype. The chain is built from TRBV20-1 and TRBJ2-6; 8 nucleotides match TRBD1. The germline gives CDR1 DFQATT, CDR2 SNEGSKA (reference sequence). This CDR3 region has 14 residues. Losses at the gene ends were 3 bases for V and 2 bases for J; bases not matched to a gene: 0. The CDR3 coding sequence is TGCAGTGCTAGGACAGGGGCTGGGGCCAACGTCCTGACTTTC. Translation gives CSARTGAGANVLTF.

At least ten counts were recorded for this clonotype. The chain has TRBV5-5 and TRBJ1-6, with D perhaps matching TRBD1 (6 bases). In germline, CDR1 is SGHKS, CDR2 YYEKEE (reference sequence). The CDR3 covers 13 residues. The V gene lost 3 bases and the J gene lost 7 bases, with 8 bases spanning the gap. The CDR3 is CASSWGPNSPLHF. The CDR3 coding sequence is TGTGCCAGCAGCTGGGGGCCCAATTCACCCCTCCACTTT.

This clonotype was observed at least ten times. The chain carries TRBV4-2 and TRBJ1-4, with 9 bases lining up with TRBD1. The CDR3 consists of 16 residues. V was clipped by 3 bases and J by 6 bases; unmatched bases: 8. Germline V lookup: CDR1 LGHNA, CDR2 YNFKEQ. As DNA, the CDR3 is TGTGCCAGCAGCCAGGACCCGGGACAGGGTCATGAAAAACTGTTTTTT. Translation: CASSQDPGQGHEKLFF.

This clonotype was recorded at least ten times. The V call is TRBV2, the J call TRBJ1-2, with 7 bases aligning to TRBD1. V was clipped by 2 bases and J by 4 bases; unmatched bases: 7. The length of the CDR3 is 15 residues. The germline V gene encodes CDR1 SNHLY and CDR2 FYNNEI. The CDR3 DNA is TGTGCCAGCAGTGAAACGTCCGGGACAGCCTATGGCTACACCTTC. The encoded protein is CASSETSGTAYGYTF.

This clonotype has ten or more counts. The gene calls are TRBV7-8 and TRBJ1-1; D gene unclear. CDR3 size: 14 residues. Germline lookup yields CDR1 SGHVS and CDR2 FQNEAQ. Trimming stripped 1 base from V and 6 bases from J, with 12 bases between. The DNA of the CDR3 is TGTGCCAGCAGCTTAGTTGAGGGTCGCGCTGAAGCTTTCTTT. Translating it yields CASSLVEGRAEAFF.

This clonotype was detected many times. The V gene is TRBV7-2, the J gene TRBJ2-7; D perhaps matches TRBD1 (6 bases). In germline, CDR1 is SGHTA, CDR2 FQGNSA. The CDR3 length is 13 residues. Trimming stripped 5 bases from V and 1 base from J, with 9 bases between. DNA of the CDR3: TGTGCCAGCAGCCCAGGGGTTTCCTACGAGCAGTACTTC. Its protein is CASSPGVSYEQYF.

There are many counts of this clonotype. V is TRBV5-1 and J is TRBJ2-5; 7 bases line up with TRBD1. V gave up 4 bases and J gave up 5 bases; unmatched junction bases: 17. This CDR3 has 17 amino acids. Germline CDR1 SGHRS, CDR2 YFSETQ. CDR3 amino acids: CASSILGRTGDRETQYF. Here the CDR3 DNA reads TGCGCCAGCAGCATCCTTGGGCGGACAGGAGACCGGGAGACCCAGTACTTC.

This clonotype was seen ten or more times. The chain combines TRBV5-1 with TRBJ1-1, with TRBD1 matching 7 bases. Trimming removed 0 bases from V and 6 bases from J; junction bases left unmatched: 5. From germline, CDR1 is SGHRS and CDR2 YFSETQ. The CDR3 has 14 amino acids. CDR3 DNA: TGCGCCAGCAGCTTGGAGGGGGCGGCGGCTGAAGCTTTCTTT. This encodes CASSLEGAAAEAFF.

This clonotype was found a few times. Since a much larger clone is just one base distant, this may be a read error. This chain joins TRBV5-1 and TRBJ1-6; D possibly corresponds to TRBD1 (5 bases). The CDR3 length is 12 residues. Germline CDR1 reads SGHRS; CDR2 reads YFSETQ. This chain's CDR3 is CASRGGNSTLHF. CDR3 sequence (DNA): TGCGCCAGCCGGGGCGGCAATTCAACCCTCCACTTT. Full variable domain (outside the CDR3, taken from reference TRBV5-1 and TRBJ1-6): KAGVTQTPRYLIKTRGQQVTLSCSPISGHRSVSWYQQTPGQGLQFLFEYFSETQRNKGNFPGRFSGRQFSNSRSEMNVSTLELGDSALYLCASRGGNSTLHFGNGTRLTVT.

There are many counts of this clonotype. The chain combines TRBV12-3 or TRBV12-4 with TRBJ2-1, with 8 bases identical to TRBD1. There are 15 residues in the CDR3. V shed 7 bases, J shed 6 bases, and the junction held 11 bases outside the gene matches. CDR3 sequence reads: CASKKVGTGFNEQFF. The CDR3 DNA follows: TGTGCCAGCAAGAAGGTAGGGACAGGCTTCAATGAGCAGTTCTTC.

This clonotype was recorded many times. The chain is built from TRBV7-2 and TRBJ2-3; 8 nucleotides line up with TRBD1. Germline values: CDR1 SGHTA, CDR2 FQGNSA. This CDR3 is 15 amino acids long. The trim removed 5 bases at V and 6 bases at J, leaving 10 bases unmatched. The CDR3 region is CASSPGQGYHDTQYF. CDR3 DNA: TGTGCCAGCAGCCCCGGACAGGGTTATCACGATACGCAGTATTTT.

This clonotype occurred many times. CDR3 loop: CASSLNGNTIYF. CDR3 in DNA: TGTGCCAGCAGTTTAAACGGGAACACCATATATTTT. The rearrangement uses TRBV12-3 or TRBV12-4 and TRBJ1-3; D unclear. V lost 2 bases and J lost 7, with 6 bases in between. The CDR3 length is 12 residues.

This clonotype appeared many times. CDR3 residues: CASSLDQGGQPQHF. The CDR3 DNA follows: TGCGCCAGCAGCTTGGATCAGGGAGGCCAGCCCCAGCATTTT. The V and J genes are TRBV5-1 and TRBJ1-5, with D possibly matching TRBD1 (5 bases). This CDR3 has 14 residues. Germline values: CDR1 SGHRS, CDR2 YFSETQ. V gave up 0 bases and J gave up 7 bases, with 11 bases separating them.

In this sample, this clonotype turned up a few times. CDR3 region: CASSLAADPSNQPQHF. The CDR3 region has the DNA TGTGCCAGCAGCTTGGCGGCGGATCCTAGCAATCAGCCCCAGCATTTT. V is TRBV5-6 and J is TRBJ1-5; no clear D gene. The CDR3 totals 16 residues. The germline V gene has CDR1 SGHDT and CDR2 YYEEEE. Trimming shortened V by 0 bases and J by 0 bases, and 10 bases separated the two germline ends.

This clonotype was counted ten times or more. The CDR3 loop reads CASRQGDKKQYF. The CDR3 DNA reads as TGTGCCAGCAGACAGGGGGACAAGAAGCAGTACTTC. This chain connects TRBV12-3 or TRBV12-4 to TRBJ2-7, with 8 bases lining up with TRBD1. V lost 6 bases to trimming and J lost 8 bases; unmatched junction nucleotides: 6. The CDR3 is made up of 12 amino acids.

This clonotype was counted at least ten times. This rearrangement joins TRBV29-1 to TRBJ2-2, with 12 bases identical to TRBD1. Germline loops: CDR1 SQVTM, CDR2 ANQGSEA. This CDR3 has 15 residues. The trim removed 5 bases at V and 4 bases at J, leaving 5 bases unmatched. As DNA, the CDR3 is TGCAGCGTTACCGGGACAGGGGGCATCACCGGGGAGCTGTTTTTT. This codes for CSVTGTGGITGELFF.

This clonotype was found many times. In nucleotides, the CDR3 is TGTGCCAGCAGCTATTGGGCCGTGCAAGAGACCCAGTACTTC. The encoded protein is CASSYWAVQETQYF. The chain links TRBV7-9 to TRBJ2-5; D unresolved. Trimming left V 4 bases short and J 2 bases short, with 11 bases between. The CDR3 runs to 14 residues. Germline-derived CDR1 and CDR2 are SEHNR and FQNEAQ (reference sequence).

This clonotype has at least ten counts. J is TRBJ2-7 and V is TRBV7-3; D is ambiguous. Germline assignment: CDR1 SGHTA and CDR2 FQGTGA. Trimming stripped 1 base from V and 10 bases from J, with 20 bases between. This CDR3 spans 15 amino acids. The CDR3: CASSLIQTVLGGQYV. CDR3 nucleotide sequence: TGTGCCAGCAGCTTAATTCAAACGGTCCTCGGCGGACAGTACGTC.

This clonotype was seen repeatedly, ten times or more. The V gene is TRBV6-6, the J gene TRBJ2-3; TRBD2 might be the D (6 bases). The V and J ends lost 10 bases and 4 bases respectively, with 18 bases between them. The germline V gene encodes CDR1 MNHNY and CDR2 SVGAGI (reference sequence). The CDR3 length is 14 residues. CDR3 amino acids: CATTGDDVSDTQYF. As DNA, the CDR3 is TGTGCCACCACGGGGGACGATGTGTCAGATACGCAGTATTTT.